This entry concerns a single T cell receptor (beta chain). The data originate from a study of shared clonotypes between healthy human individuals. Only Caucasian adults living in Nashville, Tennessee made up the donor group. The germline V gene has CDR1 SEHNR and CDR2 FQNEAQ (reference sequence). This CDR3 has 16 amino acids. Unmatched junction bases numbered 8, after V lost 5 bases and J lost 3 bases. Some clones are missing from TCRdb's copy, which holds only in-frame ones; the method was immunoSEQ multiplex PCR. This table has around 690,000 clones, about 90% appearing once. V gene TRBV7-9 combines with J gene TRBJ2-1; 9 bases fit TRBD1. Sequenced sample: memory CD8+ T cells from PBMCs. Noted subset: CD45RO+ cells pooled with CCR7-negative TemRA cells. The sequence came from a man between 18 and 29 years old in good health. Some clones in this sample may be carry-over from other donors' samples. The DNA for the CDR3 is TGTGCCAGCAGCCCAGTAACAGGGGGCAACTACAATGAGCAGTTCTTC. It codes for CASSPVTGGNYNEQFF.